This T cell receptor (beta chain) appears in the sequencing data of a study of cytomegalovirus exposure and HLA in healthy donors. Across the whole study: Genotyping of 430 or so donors showed that about 79% belonged to the Caucasian-associated ancestry cluster. Study results and caveats: Rare sequences made up most TCRs, while some public TCRs were found in many donors.

13 Jbeta primers and 60 Vbeta primers were used for the PCR. The repertoire was sequenced with immunoSEQ multiplex PCR; TCRdb's copy has only in-frame clones and lacks some. This table holds 90,000 to 120,000 clones, over 80% found once. While unrecorded immune exposures were likely, the donors were nominally healthy when sampled. Remarks on this clone: What it binds is not known.

V was pared by 4 bases and J by 14 bases, with 13 bases of the junction left unmatched. The V gene's germline CDR1 is MNHNY and CDR2 SVGAGI (reference sequence). The CDR3 extends over 14 amino acids. The chain links TRBV6-6 to TRBJ1-5; 8 bases map to TRBD1. The origin of this receptor is a man younger than 40 in good health and CMV-seropositive. The sequenced sample consisted of PBMCs. In DNA, the CDR3 is TGTGCCAGCAGTTTCCGGGACAGGATCCGGGAAGAGCATTTT. Protein: CASSFRDRIREEHF.